This TCR beta chain was retrieved from a study of cytomegalovirus exposure and HLA in healthy donors. Looked up from germline, CDR1 is LNHNV and CDR2 is YYDKDF (reference sequence). CDR3 length equals 15 residues. Trimming pared 5 bases from V and 4 bases from J, leaving 17 bases between. With 60 Vbeta and 13 Jbeta primers, the PCR was carried out. TCRdb's copy holds only in-frame clones and misses some; the assay was immunoSEQ multiplex PCR. The sample lists 68,000 or so clones, roughly four fifths seen once, with 6.5% in the top ten. This receptor was obtained from a human donor in good health. The chain combines TRBV15 with TRBJ1-1; TRBD1 might be the D (5 bases). Input material: PBMCs. CDR3 sequence (DNA): TGTGCCACCAGCGGCGCCGGGACTAGGCCCACTGAAGCTTTCTTT. This sequence encodes CATSGAGTRPTEAFF.